The 21 T cell receptor beta chains listed next were all sequenced from one sample in a study of blood T cell repertoires in COVID-19. Assay: immunoSEQ multiplex PCR; the TCRdb copy retains only in-frame clones and omits some. The table lists some 170,000 clones, roughly 83% of them singletons. The sample taken for sequencing was peripheral blood. The receptors here all came from a woman at least 80 years old with active or convalescent COVID-19.

The chain employs TRBV7-2 and TRBJ2-3; 8 bases fit TRBD1. Losses at the gene ends were 4 bases for V and 4 bases for J; bases not matched to a gene: 7. CDR3 length: 15 residues. Germline CDR1 SGHTA, CDR2 FQGNSA. The CDR3 loop is CASSSLQGEADTQYF. CDR3 sequence (DNA): TGTGCCAGCAGCTCATTACAGGGGGAGGCAGATACGCAGTATTTT. The full variable domain, completed using reference TRBV7-2 and TRBJ2-3, is GAGVSQSPSNKVTEKGKDVELRCDPISGHTALYWYRQSLGQGLEFLIYFQGNSAPDKSGLPSDRFSAERTGGSVSTLTIQRTQQEDSAVYLCASSSLQGEADTQYFGPGTRLTVL.

The chain combines TRBV27 with TRBJ1-2, with D uncertain. V gave up 2 bases and J gave up 4 bases, with 14 bases separating them. Per germline, CDR1 MNHEY and CDR2 SMNVEV (reference sequence). The CDR3 length is 15 residues. The CDR3 region has the DNA TGTGCCAGCAGTTTAAGTCTAGGCCGAAGCTATGGCTACACCTTC. This translates into CASSLSLGRSYGYTF.

The chain uses TRBV23-1 and TRBJ2-5, with 12 bases that match TRBD2. TRBV23-1 counts as an open reading frame of uncertain function. The J segment lost 1 base and the V segment lost 10 bases, leaving 13 bases of the junction unmatched. The CDR3 totals 17 residues. CDR3 sequence: CAIIPMTSGGFQETQYF. The CDR3 DNA reads as TGCGCCATCATCCCGATGACTAGCGGGGGTTTCCAAGAGACCCAGTACTTC.

The J gene is TRBJ1-5, the V gene TRBV4-3; a weak D match, TRBD1 (6 bases). The V end was cut by 5 bases, the J end by 1 base, with 9 bases between. The CDR3 is 14 residues long. CDR1 and CDR2 (germline): LGHNA, YSLEER. This CDR3 reads CASSTGTSNQPQHF. CDR3 sequence (DNA): TGCGCCAGCAGCACCGGGACAAGCAATCAGCCCCAGCATTTT.

The rearrangement links TRBV24-1 to TRBJ1-2, with D unclear. Trimming took 0 bases from V and 4 from J, leaving 26 bases between them. The CDR3 is 20 amino acids. The V gene's germline CDR1 is KGHDR and CDR2 SFDVKD. The CDR3 DNA reads as TGTGCCACCAGTGATTTGCAAGGCGGGAAAGGGTTAGGAAATTCCTATGGCTACACCTTC. Translating it yields CATSDLQGGKGLGNSYGYTF.

The V gene is TRBV19, the J gene TRBJ2-1, with D perhaps matching TRBD1 (6 bases). Germline lookup yields CDR1 LNHDA and CDR2 SQIVND (reference sequence). This CDR3 has 14 amino acids. V gave up 9 bases and J gave up 4 bases, with 16 bases separating them. CDR3 protein: CASKGEAKYNEQFF. In DNA form, the CDR3 reads TGTGCCAGCAAGGGGGAAGCAAAGTACAATGAGCAGTTCTTC.

The CDR3 reads CASSLPGQSNYGYTF. Here the CDR3 DNA reads TGTGCCAGCAGCTTGCCGGGACAGAGTAACTATGGCTACACCTTC. This chain connects TRBV5-4 to TRBJ1-2, with 7 bases that match TRBD1. The trim removed 1 base at V and 1 base at J, leaving 4 bases unmatched. This CDR3 comprises 15 residues. CDR1 SGHNT and CDR2 YYREEE come from the germline V gene (reference sequence).

The chain combines TRBV10-3 with TRBJ2-7; 10 nucleotides match TRBD1. Per germline, CDR1 ENHRY and CDR2 SYGVKD. With V trimmed by 6 bases and J by 1 base, 3 bases remained unmatched. The CDR3 runs 14 residues. The DNA of the CDR3 is TGTGCCATCAGCCGGGACAGGGGTTCCTACGAGCAGTACTTC. Its protein product is CAISRDRGSYEQYF.

The V gene is TRBV15, the J gene TRBJ1-6; D unresolved. The germline V and J ends were trimmed by 0 bases and 9 bases, with 9 bases remaining between them. Looked up from germline, CDR1 is LNHNV and CDR2 is YYDKDF (reference sequence). The CDR3 runs 14 residues. The CDR3 sequence: CATSRDLYGSPLHF. CDR3 in DNA: TGTGCCACCAGCAGAGATCTGTACGGTTCACCCCTCCACTTT.

The genes are TRBV11-2 and TRBJ2-5; D might be TRBD1 (5 bases). Trimming removed 3 bases from V and 1 base from J, with 6 bases in between. Germline values: CDR1 SGHAT, CDR2 FQNNGV. This CDR3 comprises 13 residues. The CDR3 here is CASSLDTQETQYF. The CDR3, as DNA: TGTGCCAGCAGCTTGGACACCCAAGAGACCCAGTACTTC. Full variable domain (remainder filled in from reference TRBV11-2 and TRBJ2-5): EAGVAQSPRYKIIEKRQSVAFWCNPISGHATLYWYQQILGQGPKLLIQFQNNGVVDDSQLPKDRFSAERLKGVDSTLKIQPAKLEDSAVYLCASSLDTQETQYFGPGTRLLVL.

The chain employs TRBV19 and TRBJ1-5; no reliable D call. Deletions cut 6 bases from V and 3 bases from J, with 24 bases between. Germline values: CDR1 LNHDA, CDR2 SQIVND (reference sequence). This CDR3 region has 18 residues. CDR3 residues: CASRQRAGEPANNQPQHF. As DNA, the CDR3 is TGTGCCAGTAGACAACGGGCGGGAGAGCCAGCGAACAATCAGCCCCAGCATTTT.

V and J are TRBV28 and TRBJ1-1; D uncertain. The V end lost 6 bases, the J end lost 5 bases, and 16 bases lay between the germline ends. Germline CDR1 reads MDHEN; CDR2 reads SYDVKM. This CDR3 is built from 14 residues. The CDR3 region is CASRIRGGRTEAFF. CDR3 DNA sequence: TGTGCCAGCAGGATTCGAGGAGGTAGGACTGAAGCTTTCTTT.

V is TRBV2 and J is TRBJ2-2, with TRBD2 matching 11 bases. V gave up 6 bases and J gave up 1 base; unmatched junction bases: 4. This CDR3 is 16 amino acids long. Germline V gene data show CDR1 as SNHLY and CDR2 as FYNNEI. In nucleotides, the CDR3 is TGTGCCAGCAGAGATACTAGCGGGGGGAACACCGGGGAGCTGTTTTTT. Amino acid sequence: CASRDTSGGNTGELFF.

The gene calls are TRBV18 and TRBJ2-3; 10 bases fit TRBD1. The length of the CDR3 is 17 residues. Germline values: CDR1 KGHSH, CDR2 LQKENI. J was trimmed by 4 bases and V by 4 bases; bases with no gene match: 11. Here the CDR3 DNA reads TGTGCCAGCTCACTCATCCCCCGGGACAGGGGTTCAGATACGCAGTATTTT. It is translated as CASSLIPRDRGSDTQYF.

The chain uses TRBV9 and TRBJ2-1; 14 positions agree with TRBD2. V was clipped by 3 bases and J by 6 bases; unmatched bases: 5. The CDR3 runs to 16 residues. CDR1 and CDR2 from the germline V gene are SGDLS and YYNGEE. CDR3 coding DNA: TGTGCCAGCAGCGCGGGACTAGCGGGGGCCTTCAATGAGCAGTTCTTC. This gives the protein CASSAGLAGAFNEQFF.

The V and J genes are TRBV7-2 and TRBJ2-1, with D possibly matching TRBD1 (6 bases). V lost 1 base to trimming and J lost 0 bases, with 13 bases between them. Germline-derived CDR1 and CDR2 are SGHTA and FQGNSA. The CDR3 extends over 17 amino acids. The CDR3 DNA reads as TGTGCCAGCAGCTTAGAGGGGACATCTAGCTCCTACAATGAGCAGTTCTTC. As protein: CASSLEGTSSSYNEQFF.

The CDR3 region has the DNA TGTGCCAGCAGCTTAATGGGGACAGGGATTCAAGAGACCCAGTACTTC. The encoded protein is CASSLMGTGIQETQYF. The chain has TRBV7-3 and TRBJ2-5, with TRBD1 identical over 9 bases. This CDR3 has 16 amino acids. Germline V gene data show CDR1 as SGHTA and CDR2 as FQGTGA. V trimming: 1 base; J trimming: 2 bases; junction bases outside the gene matches: 5.

This clone has more than one count but fewer than ten. The chain's CDR3 is CSVEDQGGGYTF. The CDR3 region has the DNA TGCAGCGTTGAAGATCAGGGTGGTGGCTACACCTTC. The chain is built from TRBV29-1 and TRBJ1-2; tentative D call: TRBD1 (5 bases). The germline V gene encodes CDR1 SQVTM and CDR2 ANQGSEA. V lost 0 bases and J lost 7, with 9 bases in between. The CDR3 is 12 amino acids. The whole variable domain, remainder taken from reference TRBV29-1 and TRBJ1-2, is SAVISQKPSRDICQRGTSLTIQCQVDSQVTMMFWYRQQPGQSLTLIATANQGSEATYESGFVIDKFPISRPNLTFSTLTVSNMSPEDSSIYLCSVEDQGGGYTFGSGTRLTVV.

The chain recombines TRBV16 with TRBJ1-2; maybe TRBD1 (6 bases). Trimming pared 1 base from V and 5 bases from J, leaving 20 bases between. Germline V gene lookup returns CDR1 KGHSY and CDR2 FQNENV. This CDR3 spans 17 amino acids. CDR3 bases: TGTGCCAGCAGCCAATTTACTACAGGGAATCGCGGATATGGCTACACCTTC. Protein sequence: CASSQFTTGNRGYGYTF.

The chain is built from TRBV6-2 or TRBV6-3 and TRBJ1-4; D is unresolved. Trimming removed 2 bases at V and 8 bases at J, with 15 bases between. This CDR3 is 15 amino acids long. Germline V gene data show CDR1 as MNHEY and CDR2 as SVGEGT. CDR3 protein: CASSYPLTGGEKLFF. The CDR3 nucleotides read TGTGCCAGCAGTTACCCACTTACCGGAGGAGAAAAACTGTTTTTT.

This chain links TRBV6-2 or TRBV6-3 with TRBJ2-3, with 10 nucleotides matching TRBD2. The V gene end was trimmed by 3 bases and the J gene end by 0 bases; junction bases not matched to a gene: 6. Germline values: CDR1 MNHEY, CDR2 SVGEGT. The CDR3 is made up of 17 amino acids. CDR3 in DNA: TGTGCCAGCAGTTATACTCCTAGCGGGAGCAGCACAGATACGCAGTATTTT. It yields the protein CASSYTPSGSSTDTQYF.